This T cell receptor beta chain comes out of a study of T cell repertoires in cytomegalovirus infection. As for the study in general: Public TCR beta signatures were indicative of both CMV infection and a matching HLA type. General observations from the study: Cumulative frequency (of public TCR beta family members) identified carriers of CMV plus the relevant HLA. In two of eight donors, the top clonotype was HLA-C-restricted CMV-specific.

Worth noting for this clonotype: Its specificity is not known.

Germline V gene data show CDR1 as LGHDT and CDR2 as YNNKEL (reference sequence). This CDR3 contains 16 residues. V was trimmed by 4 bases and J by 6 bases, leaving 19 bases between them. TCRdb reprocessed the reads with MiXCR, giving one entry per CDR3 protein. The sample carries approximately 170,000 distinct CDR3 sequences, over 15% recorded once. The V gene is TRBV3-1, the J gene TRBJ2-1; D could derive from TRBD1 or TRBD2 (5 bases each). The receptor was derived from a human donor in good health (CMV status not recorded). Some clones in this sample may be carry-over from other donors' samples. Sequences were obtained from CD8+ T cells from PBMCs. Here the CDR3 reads CASSPWDRVSINEQFF. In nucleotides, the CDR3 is TGTGCCAGCAGCCCCTGGGACCGGGTAAGCATCAATGAGCAGTTCTTC.